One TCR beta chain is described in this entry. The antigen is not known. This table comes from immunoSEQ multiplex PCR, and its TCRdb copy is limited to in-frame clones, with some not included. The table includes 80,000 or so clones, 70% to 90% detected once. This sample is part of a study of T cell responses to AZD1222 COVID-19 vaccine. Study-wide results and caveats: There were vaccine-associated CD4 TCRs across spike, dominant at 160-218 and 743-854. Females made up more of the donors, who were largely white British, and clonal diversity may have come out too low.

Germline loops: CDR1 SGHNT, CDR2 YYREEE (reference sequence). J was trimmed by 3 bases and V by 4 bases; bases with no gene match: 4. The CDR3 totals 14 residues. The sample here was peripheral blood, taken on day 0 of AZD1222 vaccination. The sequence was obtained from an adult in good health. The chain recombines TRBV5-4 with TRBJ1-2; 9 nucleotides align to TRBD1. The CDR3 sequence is CASSDDRGDYGYTF. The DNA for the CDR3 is TGTGCCAGCAGCGATGACAGGGGGGACTATGGCTACACCTTC.